The 13 T cell receptor beta chains below were found in one sample sequenced in a study of shared clonotypes between healthy human individuals (dated by TCRdb to 2020 to 2022). Receptor libraries were prepared by the immunoSEQ multiplex PCR assay. TCRdb obtained this table from immuneACCESS and retained in-frame rearrangements with V and J assigned. These tables miss some clones; where compared with another copy, unresolved V genes account for less than half of the shortfall, and the remainder is unexplained. A total of around 500,000 clones appear in this sample, around 80% of them only once. The ten largest clonotypes hold approximately 12% of the sample. Material for sequencing was PBMCs. The receptors derive from a woman aged 40 to 50 in good health. Some clones in this sample may be carry-over from other donors' samples.

This chain uses TRBV21-1 with TRBJ1-2; the D call TRBD1 from the table was never checked on the DNA. TRBV21-1 is a pseudogene locus. The CDR3 loop spans 15 amino acids. CDR3 DNA sequence: TGTGCCAGCAGCCATTCCACAAGACAGAACTATGGCTACACCTTC. Translating gives CASSHSTRQNYGYTF.

CDR3 DNA sequence: TGCGCCAGCGGACTTTGGACAGGGGGTTCCTACGAGCAGTACTTC. Encoded protein: CASGLWTGGSYEQYF. J is TRBJ2-7 and V is TRBV5-1; 10 positions match TRBD1. The ends lost 7 bases at V and 1 base at J; junction bases unmatched: 8. The germline CDR1 and CDR2 sequences are SGHRS and YFSETQ. This CDR3 has 15 residues.

V is TRBV6-5 and J is TRBJ1-2; no clear D gene. Germline-derived CDR1 and CDR2 are MNHEY and SVGAGI. This CDR3 contains 14 residues. The V gene lost 2 bases and the J gene lost 4 bases, with 11 bases spanning the gap. CDR3 DNA: TGTGCCAGCAGTTACGTTGGAGCTTTCTATGGCTACACCTTC. It translates to CASSYVGAFYGYTF.

The chain uses TRBV23-1 and TRBJ2-3; TRBD2 aligns across 7 bases. TRBV23-1 is treated as an ORF (open reading frame) with a function not yet certain. The CDR3 runs 19 residues. Trimming took 3 bases from V and 4 from J; bases not matched to a gene: 19. The DNA for the CDR3 is TGCGCCAGCAGTCACCCGTCCCCCTTACTAGCGCGCCGTCCAGATACGCAGTATTTT. This sequence encodes CASSHPSPLLARRPDTQYF.

This chain uses TRBV7-3 with TRBJ2-3; tentatively, D is TRBD2 (5 bases). V lost 8 bases and J lost 9, with 18 bases in between. The germline CDR1 and CDR2 sequences are SGHTA and FQGTGA. The CDR3 runs 13 residues. The CDR3 loop reads CASATGSSETQYF. The CDR3 DNA follows: TGTGCCAGCGCGACTGGAAGTAGCGAAACGCAGTATTTT.

The chain has TRBV6-6 and TRBJ2-7; 10 nucleotides agree with TRBD1. The CDR3 runs 16 residues. The germline CDR1 and CDR2 sequences are MNHNY and SVGAGI (reference sequence). The J segment lost 3 bases and the V segment lost 5 bases, leaving 10 bases of the junction unmatched. The CDR3 region has the DNA TGTGCCAGCAGTCACGAACGGACAGGGGGGAACTACGAGCAGTACTTC. It specifies CASSHERTGGNYEQYF.

V gene TRBV10-3 combines with J gene TRBJ2-3; 7 nucleotides align to TRBD2. V was clipped by 4 bases and J by 2 bases; unmatched bases: 9. CDR3 length: 16 amino acids. The germline V gene encodes CDR1 ENHRY and CDR2 SYGVKD. The CDR3 loop reads CAISGGGRTLTDTQYF. CDR3 coding DNA: TGTGCCATCAGTGGGGGGGGACGGACCCTCACAGATACGCAGTATTTT.

The chain uses TRBV5-4 and TRBJ2-2; 7 nucleotides match TRBD2. Germline lookup yields CDR1 SGHNT and CDR2 YYREEE (reference sequence). CDR3 length: 17 residues. Unmatched junction bases numbered 12, after V lost 7 bases and J lost 0 bases. CDR3 sequence (DNA): TGTGCCAGCGCAGAGGAAAGCGGGGACCCGAACACCGGGGAGCTGTTTTTT. Translating it yields CASAEESGDPNTGELFF.

A word on this clone: Other DNA sequences in the sample encode the same CDR3. V and J are TRBV29-1 and TRBJ2-7; TRBD2 aligns across 11 bases. V lost 4 bases and J lost 3; bases outside the gene matches: 2. CDR1 and CDR2 (germline): SQVTM, ANQGSEA. The CDR3 is 13 amino acids. This CDR3 is CSVGTSGGYEQYF. The CDR3, as DNA: TGCAGCGTTGGTACTAGCGGGGGCTACGAGCAGTACTTC.

In the case of this clone: Within the sample, other DNA sequences also encode this same CDR3. This chain connects TRBV14 to TRBJ1-2, with TRBD1 identical over 8 bases. CDR3 size: 14 residues. Per the germline V gene, CDR1 is SGHDN and CDR2 is FVKESK. V gave up 4 bases and J gave up 3 bases; unmatched junction bases: 4. DNA of the CDR3: TGTGCCAGCAGCCCAAGACAGGGGTACTATGGCTACACCTTC. Amino acid sequence: CASSPRQGYYGYTF.

This chain connects TRBV6-6 to TRBJ1-5; D unresolved. V was cut by 2 bases and J by 7 bases, with 15 bases left in between. The CDR3 totals 15 residues. CDR1 and CDR2 (germline): MNHNY, SVGAGI (reference sequence). For the CDR3, the DNA is TGTGCCAGCAGTTACCCCTCGGGTGGTGAACAGCCCCAGCATTTT. Translated, it gives CASSYPSGGEQPQHF.

This rearrangement joins TRBV6-6 to TRBJ2-3; a possible D gene is TRBD2 (6 bases). Germline values: CDR1 MNHNY, CDR2 SVGAGI (reference sequence). V gave up 4 bases and J gave up 0 bases, with 11 bases separating them. The CDR3 has 15 amino acids. CDR3 DNA sequence: TGTGCCAGCAGTTCAACGAGCGGGAGCACAGATACGCAGTATTTT. Translated: CASSSTSGSTDTQYF.

The sample holds a few counts of this clone. The V gene is TRBV14, the J gene TRBJ2-7; TRBD2 matches 14 bases. Trimming took 0 bases from V and 9 from J; bases not matched to a gene: 7. Germline values: CDR1 SGHDN, CDR2 FVKESK. This CDR3 spans 16 amino acids. The CDR3 nucleotides read TGTGCCAGCAGCCAAGAAGGGGGACTAGCGGGAGTTGGGCAGTACTTC. Its protein product is CASSQEGGLAGVGQYF.